A single sample gave rise to the 9 T cell receptor beta chains below, sequenced in a study of graft-versus-host responses after intestinal transplantation. No antigen has been identified for these receptors. Sequencing was performed with immunoSEQ multiplex PCR; in TCRdb, only in-frame clones are kept and a portion is missing. The data contain roughly 100,000 clones, roughly 93% of them singletons. The source material was unstimulated CD8+ T cells sorted from spleen or lymph node cells, sampled before intestinal transplant. The receptors come from a human donor who received an intestinal transplant.

The chain combines TRBV15 with TRBJ2-7, with a tentative D call TRBD2 (6 bases). Per germline, CDR1 LNHNV and CDR2 YYDKDF (reference sequence). The CDR3 consists of 13 residues. With 7 bases removed from V and 6 bases from J, the gap between germline ends came to 16 bases. CDR3 bases: TGTGCCACCAAGGGGCGGGACTCCGGCGAGCAGTACTTC. Protein product: CATKGRDSGEQYF.

V usage is TRBV30 and J usage is TRBJ2-7; 10 nucleotides agree with TRBD1. This CDR3 comprises 12 residues. Per germline, CDR1 GTSNPN and CDR2 SVGIG (reference sequence). CDR3 in amino acids: CAFGDRGHEQYF. As DNA, the CDR3 is TGTGCGTTTGGGGACAGGGGTCACGAGCAGTACTTC.

The V call is TRBV13, the J call TRBJ2-1; possible D gene TRBD1, 6 bases. Germline-derived CDR1 and CDR2 are PRHDT and FYEKMQ (reference sequence). Trimming took off 5 bases at V and 4 bases at J, with 18 bases between the two ends. This CDR3 contains 16 residues. CDR3 region: CASSPAQGARYNEQFF. The CDR3 bases are TGTGCCAGCAGCCCGGCACAGGGCGCGCGTTACAATGAGCAGTTCTTC.

This chain joins TRBV10-1 and TRBJ2-7; D is unresolved. CDR3 length: 12 residues. In germline, CDR1 is WNHNN, CDR2 SYGVQD (reference sequence). The V end lost 10 bases, the J end lost 0 bases, and 10 bases lay between the germline ends. CDR3 sequence: CATRDASYEQYF. In DNA, the CDR3 is TGCGCCACTCGCGACGCCTCCTACGAGCAGTACTTC.

The chain has TRBV6-5 and TRBJ2-1, with TRBD2 as a possible D gene (7 bases). Trimming stripped 6 bases from V and 8 bases from J, with 20 bases between. The CDR3 sequence is 15 residues long. Germline CDR1 and CDR2: MNHEY and SVGAGI. The CDR3 spells CASRPPGGLRDEQFF. The CDR3 DNA reads as TGTGCCAGCAGGCCTCCCGGGGGGCTTCGCGATGAGCAGTTCTTC.

The J gene is TRBJ1-1, the V gene TRBV12-5, with D tentatively TRBD1 (5 bases). CDR1 LGHNT and CDR2 FRNRAP come from the germline V gene. The length of the CDR3 is 15 residues. The V gene lost 0 bases and the J gene lost 7 bases, with 15 bases spanning the gap. The CDR3 DNA reads TGTGCTAGTGGTTTGGTACAGGTTAGTGGAGATGAAGCTTTCTTT. Encoded protein: CASGLVQVSGDEAFF.

This rearrangement joins TRBV2 to TRBJ1-1, with TRBD1 as a possible D gene (5 bases). This CDR3 has 13 residues. Germline loops: CDR1 SNHLY, CDR2 FYNNEI. With 6 bases removed from V and 4 bases from J, the gap between germline ends came to 12 bases. CDR3 nucleotides: TGTGCCAGCAGCCTCAACGGGGGCACTGAAGCTTTCTTT. It codes for CASSLNGGTEAFF.

The chain carries TRBV29-1 and TRBJ1-2; the D is unclear. Germline loops: CDR1 SQVTM, CDR2 ANQGSEA. Deletions cut 4 bases from V and 5 bases from J, with 17 bases between. This CDR3 contains 14 residues. This chain's CDR3 is CSVGGGLDTYGYTF. Written as DNA, the CDR3 is TGCAGCGTTGGGGGAGGGTTAGACACGTATGGCTACACCTTC. Together with reference TRBV29-1 and TRBJ1-2, the CDR3 gives the full variable domain: SAVISQKPSRDICQRGTSLTIQCQVDSQVTMMFWYRQQPGQSLTLIATANQGSEATYESGFVIDKFPISRPNLTFSTLTVSNMSPEDSSIYLCSVGGGLDTYGYTFGSGTRLTVV.

This clone was counted between two and nine times. This chain links TRBV5-1 with TRBJ1-6; the D gene is possibly TRBD1 (5 bases). V lost 6 bases and J lost 8, with 9 bases in between. Germline V gives CDR1 SGHRS, CDR2 YFSETQ. The CDR3 runs 12 residues. The CDR3 is CASNSGDSPLHF. The CDR3 DNA sequence: TGCGCCAGCAATTCGGGGGATTCACCCCTCCACTTT. Full variable domain (rest looked up from reference TRBV5-1 and TRBJ1-6): KAGVTQTPRYLIKTRGQQVTLSCSPISGHRSVSWYQQTPGQGLQFLFEYFSETQRNKGNFPGRFSGRQFSNSRSEMNVSTLELGDSALYLCASNSGDSPLHFGNGTRLTVT.